The 3 T cell receptor beta chains below all came from one sample that was sequenced in a study of blood T cell repertoires in COVID-19. Clones were sequenced by immunoSEQ multiplex PCR, and TCRdb holds only the in-frame ones, with some missing. The repertoire has some 60,000 clones, 80% of them found once; the top ten carry about 20%. The sequenced sample was peripheral blood. Receptors were obtained from a young man with COVID-19, enrolled during active disease.

As concerns this clone: This may be a read error: a much more frequent sequence differs by one nucleotide. V gene TRBV7-9 combines with J gene TRBJ2-2, with 10 bases that match TRBD1. V lost 4 bases, J lost 4 bases, and 0 bases stayed unmatched. This CDR3 spans 14 amino acids. Germline V lookup: CDR1 SEHNR, CDR2 FQNEAQ (reference sequence). The CDR3 nucleotides read TGTGCCAGCAGCTGGACAGGGGGCACCGGGGAGCTGTTTTTT. Its translation is CASSWTGGTGELFF.

The gene calls are TRBV7-9 and TRBJ2-7; 8 bases match TRBD1. The CDR3 runs 13 residues. The V gene's germline CDR1 is SEHNR and CDR2 FQNEAQ (reference sequence). V lost 6 bases, J lost 5 bases, and 6 bases stayed unmatched. The DNA for the CDR3 is TGTGCCAGCAGAACTACAGGGGGGCACGAGCAGTACTTC. Its protein is CASRTTGGHEQYF.

This clone was counted only a few times. The chain carries TRBV6-6 and TRBJ2-7; D may be TRBD2 (6 bases). The ends were cut back, 5 bases at V and 0 bases at J, with 23 bases in the middle. Germline CDR1 reads MNHNY; CDR2 reads SVGAGI (reference sequence). The CDR3 totals 18 residues. This chain's CDR3 is CASSPRDLPTRSSYEQYF. The CDR3, as DNA: TGTGCCAGCAGTCCCCGGGACTTGCCTACTCGAAGCTCCTACGAGCAGTACTTC.